The 26 T cell receptor beta chains in this list originate from one sample, sequenced in a study of T-cell memory formation after mild COVID-19. TCRdb redid the calling of the 5' RACE reads with MiXCR, one entry per CDR3 protein. The sample holds 310,000 or so distinct CDR3 sequences, 15% to 20% seen once. Sequencing was performed on PBMCs or a T cell subset sorted from them (not recorded which). The receptors stem from a man aged 18 to 29 who had mild COVID-19 (a few samples of this study predate the infection). Cell type and time point are not known.

The table lists this clonotype with a few counts. This chain links TRBV10-3 with TRBJ1-1; 7 nucleotides align to TRBD1. In germline, CDR1 is ENHRY, CDR2 SYGVKD. J was trimmed by 1 base and V by 8 bases; bases with no gene match: 7. CDR3 length: 14 residues. CDR3 bases: TGTGCCATCGGTCCGGGACAGACGAACACTGAAGCTTTCTTT. It codes for CAIGPGQTNTEAFF.

This clonotype was observed many times. The rearrangement links TRBV6-4 to TRBJ2-1, with 7 bases fitting TRBD1. In germline, CDR1 is MRHNA, CDR2 SNTAGT. Trimming cost V 6 bases and J 8 bases; bases outside gene matches: 4. CDR3 size: 12 residues. DNA of the CDR3: TGTGCCAGCAGCAACAGGGGAGATGAGCAGTTCTTC. It specifies CASSNRGDEQFF.

The gene calls are TRBV12-3 or TRBV12-4 and TRBJ2-7; no definite D call. V was cut by 6 bases and J by 3 bases, with 12 bases left in between. The CDR3 consists of 13 residues. CDR3 loop: CASSPPAFYEQYF. CDR3 DNA sequence: TGTGCCAGCAGCCCCCCCGCCTTCTACGAGCAGTACTTC.

This clonotype was seen a handful of times. The chain combines TRBV6-2 or TRBV6-3 with TRBJ1-5; D gene uncertain. CDR3 length: 12 amino acids. The germline gives CDR1 MNHEY, CDR2 SVGEGT. The V end was cut by 7 bases, the J end by 4 bases, with 8 bases between. The CDR3 DNA reads TGTGCCAGCAAACGGGAGAATCAGCCCCAGCATTTT. The encoded protein is CASKRENQPQHF.

This clonotype was counted many times. The chain couples TRBV4-3 to TRBJ2-3; D is uncertain. V was trimmed by 0 bases and J by 1 base, leaving 17 bases between them. CDR1 LGHNA and CDR2 YSLEER come from the germline V gene. CDR3 length: 18 residues. The DNA of the CDR3 is TGCGCCAGCAGCCAAGATCAAGTGACTTCCCACCGCACAGATACGCAGTATTTT. Translated: CASSQDQVTSHRTDTQYF.

This sequence joins TRBV7-2 and TRBJ2-2; TRBD1 matches at 7 bases. The CDR3 has 15 amino acids. Looked up from germline, CDR1 is SGHTA and CDR2 is FQGNSA. The V segment lost 5 bases and the J segment 9 bases; nucleotides outside the gene matches: 12. The CDR3 DNA follows: TGTGCCAGCAGCCCGACAGGGTTAGGCTCGAGGGAGCTGTTTTTT. Translating it yields CASSPTGLGSRELFF. Complete variable domain (other parts from reference TRBV7-2 and TRBJ2-2): GAGVSQSPSNKVTEKGKDVELRCDPISGHTALYWYRQSLGQGLEFLIYFQGNSAPDKSGLPSDRFSAERTGGSVSTLTIQRTQQEDSAVYLCASSPTGLGSRELFFGEGSRLTVL.

The V call is TRBV12-3 or TRBV12-4, the J call TRBJ1-1; TRBD1 matches at 10 bases. The CDR3 is 16 residues long. Trimming took 4 bases from V and 1 from J; bases not matched to a gene: 6. The CDR3 DNA is TGTGCCAGCAGTTCTAGACAGGGGGCGGGGAACACTGAAGCTTTCTTT. This codes for CASSSRQGAGNTEAFF.

This clonotype has more than one count but fewer than ten. The chain has TRBV9 and TRBJ2-3, with 11 positions matching TRBD2. The trim removed 3 bases at V and 0 bases at J, leaving 3 bases unmatched. The CDR3 has 16 amino acids. CDR1 SGDLS and CDR2 YYNGEE come from the germline V gene. The CDR3 is CASSAGLAVSTDTQYF. In DNA form, the CDR3 reads TGTGCCAGCAGCGCGGGACTAGCGGTTAGCACAGATACGCAGTATTTT.

The chain carries TRBV5-3 and TRBJ1-4, with D perhaps matching TRBD1 (5 bases). Being an ORF, TRBV5-3 has a function that is uncertain. The V end lost 3 bases, the J end lost 4 bases, and 19 bases lay between the germline ends. This CDR3 is 17 amino acids long. The CDR3 DNA sequence: TGTGCCAGAAGCTCCCAACGCTGTCCGGGGGGTAATGAAAAACTGTTTTTT. It is translated as CARSSQRCPGGNEKLFF.

This clonotype showed up just a few times. The V call is TRBV19, the J call TRBJ2-7; perhaps D is TRBD1 or TRBD2 (6 bases each). From germline, CDR1 is LNHDA and CDR2 SQIVND (reference sequence). The CDR3 is 14 residues long. Between the trimmed V and J ends, which lost 6 bases and 3 bases, there was a span of 15 bases. CDR3 sequence: CASSVTGTGYEQYF. The CDR3 coding sequence is TGTGCCAGTAGCGTTACAGGGACTGGCTACGAGCAGTACTTC.

J is TRBJ2-3 and V is TRBV25-1, with 8 positions matching TRBD2. Germline trimming cut 7 bases from V and 2 bases from J; bases unmatched to any gene: 5. The V gene's germline CDR1 is MGHDK and CDR2 SYGVNS. The CDR3 loop spans 14 amino acids. The CDR3 reads CASKNGGVTDTQYF. The CDR3 coding sequence is TGTGCCAGCAAGAACGGGGGGGTCACAGATACGCAGTATTTT.

There are many counts of this clonotype. CDR3 in amino acids: CASSLLPGTYEQYF. The CDR3 DNA reads TGTGCCAGCAGCTTATTACCCGGGACGTACGAGCAGTACTTC. V gene TRBV3-1 combines with J gene TRBJ2-7, with D perhaps given as TRBD1 or TRBD2 (5 bases each). Germline CDR1 and CDR2: LGHDT and YNNKEL (reference sequence). V was shortened by 5 bases and J by 4 bases, with 15 bases between the two germline ends. This CDR3 is built from 14 residues.

The chain recombines TRBV7-2 with TRBJ2-1, with 11 bases lining up with TRBD2. Looked up from germline, CDR1 is SGHTA and CDR2 is FQGNSA. The V segment lost 5 bases and the J segment 8 bases; nucleotides outside the gene matches: 8. This CDR3 has 15 amino acids. This CDR3 is CASSPPGLAVDEQFF. In DNA form, the CDR3 reads TGTGCCAGCAGCCCCCCGGGACTAGCGGTCGATGAGCAGTTCTTC.

The chain uses TRBV11-2 and TRBJ1-2; D call uncertain. Germline lookup yields CDR1 SGHAT and CDR2 FQNNGV. Trimming shortened V by 5 bases and J by 4 bases, and 14 bases separated the two germline ends. The CDR3 runs to 14 residues. This chain's CDR3 is CASSPLTNSYGYTF. For the CDR3, the DNA is TGTGCCAGCAGCCCCTTGACAAACTCCTATGGCTACACCTTC.

This clonotype was picked up a small number of times. The chain couples TRBV20-1 to TRBJ1-1; D remains unclear. In germline, CDR1 is DFQATT, CDR2 SNEGSKA (reference sequence). The CDR3 covers 12 residues. V lost 2 bases to trimming and J lost 11 bases, with 15 bases between them. The CDR3 reads CSARRAAGPAFF. The CDR3 DNA sequence: TGCAGTGCTAGACGAGCCGCCGGGCCCGCTTTCTTT.

This clonotype was found once. The chain couples TRBV2 to TRBJ1-2, with D possibly matching TRBD1 (5 bases). The germline V and J ends were trimmed by 6 bases and 8 bases, with 13 bases remaining between them. There are 12 residues in the CDR3. In germline, CDR1 is SNHLY, CDR2 FYNNEI. As DNA, the CDR3 is TGTGCCAGCAGGGGGGACGGGGCCGGCTACACCTTC. This translates into CASRGDGAGYTF.

In its sample, this clonotype was seen many times. A read error may account for a junction end that differs from germline. The chain carries TRBV5-1 and TRBJ1-2; D unclear. This CDR3 has 11 residues. In germline, CDR1 is SGHRS, CDR2 YFSETQ. This CDR3 is CASSSNYGYTF. For the CDR3, the DNA is TGTGCCAGCAGCTCTAACTATGGCTACACCTTC.

The rearrangement joins TRBV11-1 to TRBJ1-1, with D possibly being TRBD1 (5 bases). The V end was cut by 1 base, the J end by 0 bases, with 12 bases between. Germline values: CDR1 SGHAT, CDR2 FQDESV (reference sequence). The CDR3 covers 16 residues. CDR3 DNA: TGTGCCAGCAGCTTAGGAGACAGCACCATGAACACTGAAGCTTTCTTT. Translation gives CASSLGDSTMNTEAFF.

This clonotype was seen a few times. The rearrangement links TRBV6-5 to TRBJ1-2; D possibly corresponds to TRBD1 (5 bases). Per the germline V gene, CDR1 is MNHEY and CDR2 is SVGAGI. This CDR3 comprises 17 residues. The ends were cut back, 0 bases at V and 4 bases at J, with 18 bases in the middle. The CDR3, as DNA: TGTGCCAGCAGTTACTCGATTCTGTCCCAAAGGGGCTATGGCTACACCTTC. Protein product: CASSYSILSQRGYGYTF.

In nucleotides, the CDR3 is TGCGCCAGCAGCCAAGATTCGAGGGGTCGGAATTCACCCCTCCACTTT. It specifies CASSQDSRGRNSPLHF. This chain links TRBV4-3 with TRBJ1-6; possible D gene TRBD1, 5 bases. Trimming removed 0 bases at V and 7 bases at J, with 13 bases between. This CDR3 is 16 amino acids long. Germline V CDR1 and CDR2: LGHNA, YSLEER.

Only a few counts were recorded for this clonotype. The chain combines TRBV5-6 with TRBJ1-6, with 8 bases identical to TRBD1. Trimming took 6 bases from V and 9 from J; bases not matched to a gene: 17. Germline assignment: CDR1 SGHDT and CDR2 YYEEEE. The CDR3 has 17 amino acids. The CDR3 region is CASTDGVPDRVSSPLHF. CDR3 nucleotides: TGTGCCAGCACCGATGGGGTGCCGGACAGGGTCTCTTCACCCCTCCACTTT.

The chain couples TRBV6-1 to TRBJ2-6; D tentatively reads TRBD1 or TRBD2 (5 bases each). Germline lookup yields CDR1 MNHNS and CDR2 SASEGT. The CDR3 consists of 14 residues. V shed 6 bases and J shed 2 bases, with 8 bases lying between them. DNA for the CDR3: TGTGCCAGCAGGCAGGGAGCTGGGGCCAACGTCCTGACTTTC. Its translation is CASRQGAGANVLTF.

This clonotype was counted a few times. The V call is TRBV6-6, the J call TRBJ1-1; D is unresolved. The germline V gene encodes CDR1 MNHNY and CDR2 SVGAGI (reference sequence). This CDR3 contains 15 residues. With 2 bases removed from V and 0 bases from J, the gap between germline ends came to 10 bases. CDR3 DNA sequence: TGTGCCAGCAGTTACCTCCTTACGGTGAACACTGAAGCTTTCTTT. It encodes CASSYLLTVNTEAFF.

This clonotype was detected only a few times. J is TRBJ1-1 and V is TRBV6-1; a weak D match, TRBD1 (5 bases). V dropped 6 bases and J dropped 4 bases, with 18 bases sitting between them. This CDR3 spans 15 amino acids. Germline V gives CDR1 MNHNS, CDR2 SASEGT. Written as DNA, the CDR3 is TGTGCCAGCAGCAAAGGAGGGGACGGTTCCACTGAAGCTTTCTTT. Translating it yields CASSKGGDGSTEAFF.

This chain connects TRBV10-3 to TRBJ1-2; no clear D gene. V lost 2 bases, J lost 6 bases, and 10 bases lay in between. The CDR3 runs 13 residues. Germline CDR1 reads ENHRY; CDR2 reads SYGVKD. The CDR3 is CAISERESNGYTF. CDR3 in DNA: TGTGCCATCAGTGAGAGGGAATCGAATGGCTACACCTTC.

The rearrangement uses TRBV7-2 and TRBJ2-5; 12 bases are a match to TRBD2. The CDR3 covers 16 residues. The trim removed 5 bases at V and 1 base at J, leaving 5 bases unmatched. CDR1 and CDR2 (germline): SGHTA, FQGNSA. The CDR3 is CASSRGLAGPQETQYF. The CDR3 bases are TGTGCCAGCAGCCGTGGACTAGCGGGGCCCCAAGAGACCCAGTACTTC.